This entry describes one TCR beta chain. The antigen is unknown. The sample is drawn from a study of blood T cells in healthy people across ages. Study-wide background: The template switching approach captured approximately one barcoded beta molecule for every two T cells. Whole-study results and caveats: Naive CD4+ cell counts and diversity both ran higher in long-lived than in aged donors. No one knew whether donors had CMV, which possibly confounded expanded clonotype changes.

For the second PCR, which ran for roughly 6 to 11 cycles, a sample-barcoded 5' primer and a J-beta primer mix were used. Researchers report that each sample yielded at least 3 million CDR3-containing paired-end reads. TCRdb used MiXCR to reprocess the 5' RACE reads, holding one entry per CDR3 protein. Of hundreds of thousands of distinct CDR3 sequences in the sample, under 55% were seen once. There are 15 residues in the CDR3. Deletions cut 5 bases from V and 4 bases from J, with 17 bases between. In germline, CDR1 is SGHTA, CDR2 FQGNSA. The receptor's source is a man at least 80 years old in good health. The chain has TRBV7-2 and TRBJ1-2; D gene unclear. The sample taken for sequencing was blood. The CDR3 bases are TGTGCCAGCAGCAAGCCCCCCCGAGCCTCCTATGGCTACACCTTC. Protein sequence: CASSKPPRASYGYTF.